The clone carrying this T cell receptor beta chain was observed a few times. Other nucleotide sequences in the sample specify the same CDR3. Treatment noted: 15 to 20 received Ad26.COV2.S at low or high dose, single or two shots; a few received placebo; per-sample allocation not given. On day 63 after the first injection, vaccine and placebo recipients gave samples. This sample was included in a study of Ad26.COV2.S vaccination and SARS-CoV-2 variants. Assay used: immunoSEQ multiplex PCR; TCRdb lists only in-frame clones, some missing. The data contain about 680,000 clones, roughly 90% of them singletons. The sequences come from peripheral blood, collected in a trial of Ad26.COV2.S vaccine versus placebo. The TCR comes from a person aged 18-65 years who received the Ad26.COV2.S COVID-19 vaccine or a placebo.

The CDR3 nucleotides read TGTGCCAGTAGTATAGTCGGACAGCTCAACTATGGCTACACCTTC. It encodes CASSIVGQLNYGYTF. The rearrangement links TRBV19 to TRBJ1-2; TRBD1 is a possible D gene (6 bases). Germline V gene lookup returns CDR1 LNHDA and CDR2 SQIVND (reference sequence). This CDR3 contains 15 residues. The V gene lost 1 base and the J gene lost 2 bases, with 11 bases spanning the gap. Based on the CDR3 plus reference TRBV19 and TRBJ1-2, the full variable domain is DGGITQSPKYLFRKEGQNVTLSCEQNLNHDAMYWYRQDPGQGLRLIYYSQIVNDFQKGDIAEGYSVSREKKESFPLTVTSAQKNPTAFYLCASSIVGQLNYGYTFGSGTRLTVV.